Described below is a single TCR beta chain sequence and its context. Its target is not known. The second PCR ran about 6 to 11 cycles with a sample-barcoded 5' primer and J-beta primers. TCRdb re-called the 5' RACE reads through MiXCR, storing one row per CDR3 protein. This sample has approximately 1.5 million distinct CDR3 sequences, with approximately 43% found just once. Researchers isolated at least 7 million PBMCs per sample. This sample was taken from a study of blood T cells in healthy people across ages. The CDR3 covers 15 residues. Germline CDR1 reads SGHTA; CDR2 reads FQGNSA. The germline V and J ends were trimmed by 6 bases and 2 bases, with 14 bases remaining between them. Study-level results: Naive CD4+ cell counts and diversity both ran higher in long-lived than in aged donors.

This sequence was found in a woman aged 18-29 years in good health. The chain uses TRBV7-2 and TRBJ2-1, with no clear D. The sample was blood. CDR3 DNA: TGTGCCAGCAGAAGATCGGGTCGCGCCTACAATGAGCAGTTCTTC. Translating it yields CASRRSGRAYNEQFF. The whole variable domain, filled in from reference TRBV7-2 and TRBJ2-1, reads GAGVSQSPSNKVTEKGKDVELRCDPISGHTALYWYRQSLGQGLEFLIYFQGNSAPDKSGLPSDRFSAERTGGSVSTLTIQRTQQEDSAVYLCASRRSGRAYNEQFFGPGTRLTVL.